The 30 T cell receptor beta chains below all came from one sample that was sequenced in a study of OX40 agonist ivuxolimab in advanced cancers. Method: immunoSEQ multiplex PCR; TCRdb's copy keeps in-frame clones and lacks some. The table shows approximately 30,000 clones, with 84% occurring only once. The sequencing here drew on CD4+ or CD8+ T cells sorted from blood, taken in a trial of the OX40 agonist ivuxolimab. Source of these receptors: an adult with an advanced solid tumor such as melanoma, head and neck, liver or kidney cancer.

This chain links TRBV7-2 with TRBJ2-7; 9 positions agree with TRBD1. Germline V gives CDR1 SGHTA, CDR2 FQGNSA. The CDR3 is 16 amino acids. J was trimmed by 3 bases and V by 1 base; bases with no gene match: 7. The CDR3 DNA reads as TGTGCCAGCAGCTTAGGGGGACAGGGAGGAAGCTACGAGCAGTACTTC. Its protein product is CASSLGGQGGSYEQYF.

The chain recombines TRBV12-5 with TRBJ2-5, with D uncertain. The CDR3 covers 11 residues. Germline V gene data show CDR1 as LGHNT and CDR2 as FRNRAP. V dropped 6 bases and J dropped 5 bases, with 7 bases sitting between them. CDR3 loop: CASGIGETQYF. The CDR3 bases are TGTGCTAGTGGGATCGGGGAGACCCAGTACTTC.

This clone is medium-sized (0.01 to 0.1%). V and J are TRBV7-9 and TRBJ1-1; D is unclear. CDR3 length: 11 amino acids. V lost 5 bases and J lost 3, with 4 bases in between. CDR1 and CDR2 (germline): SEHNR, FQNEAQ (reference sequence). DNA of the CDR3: TGTGCCAGCAGCCCATACACTGAAGCTTTCTTT. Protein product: CASSPYTEAFF.

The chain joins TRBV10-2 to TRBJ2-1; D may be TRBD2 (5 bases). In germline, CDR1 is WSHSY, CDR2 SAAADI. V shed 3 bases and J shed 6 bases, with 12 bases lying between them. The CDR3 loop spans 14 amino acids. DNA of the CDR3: TGCGCCAGCAGTGATTTCGACCGGGGCAATGAGCAGTTCTTC. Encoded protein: CASSDFDRGNEQFF.

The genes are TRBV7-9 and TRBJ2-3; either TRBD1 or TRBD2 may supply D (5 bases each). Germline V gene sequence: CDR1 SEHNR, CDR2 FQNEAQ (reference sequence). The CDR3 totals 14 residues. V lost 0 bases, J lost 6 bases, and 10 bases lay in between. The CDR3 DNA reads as TGTGCCAGCAGCTTAGCCAGGGAGAGGGATACGCAGTATTTT. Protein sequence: CASSLARERDTQYF.

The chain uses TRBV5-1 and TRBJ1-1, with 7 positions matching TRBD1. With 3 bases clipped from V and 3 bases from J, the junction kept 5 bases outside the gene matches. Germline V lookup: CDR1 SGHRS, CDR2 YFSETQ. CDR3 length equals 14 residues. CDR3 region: CASSSPGQHTEAFF. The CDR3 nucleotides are TGCGCCAGCAGCTCGCCGGGACAGCACACTGAAGCTTTCTTT.

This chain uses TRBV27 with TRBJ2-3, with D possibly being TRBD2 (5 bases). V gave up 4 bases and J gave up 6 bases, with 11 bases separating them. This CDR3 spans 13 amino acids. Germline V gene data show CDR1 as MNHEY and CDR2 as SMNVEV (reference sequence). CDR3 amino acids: CASSWLAYDTQYF. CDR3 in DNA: TGTGCCAGCAGTTGGCTAGCCTATGATACGCAGTATTTT.

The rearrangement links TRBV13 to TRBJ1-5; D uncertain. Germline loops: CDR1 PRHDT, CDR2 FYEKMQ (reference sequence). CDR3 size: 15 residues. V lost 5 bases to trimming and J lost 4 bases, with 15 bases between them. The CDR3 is CASSKQGLENQPQHF. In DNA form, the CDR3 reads TGTGCCAGCAGCAAACAAGGTCTGGAGAATCAGCCCCAGCATTTT.

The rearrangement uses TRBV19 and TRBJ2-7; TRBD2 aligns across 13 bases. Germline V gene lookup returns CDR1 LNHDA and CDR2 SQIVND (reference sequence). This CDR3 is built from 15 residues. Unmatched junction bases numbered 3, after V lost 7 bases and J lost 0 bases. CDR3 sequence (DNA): TGTGCCAGTACCGGGACTAGCGGGAACTCCTACGAGCAGTACTTC. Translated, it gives CASTGTSGNSYEQYF.

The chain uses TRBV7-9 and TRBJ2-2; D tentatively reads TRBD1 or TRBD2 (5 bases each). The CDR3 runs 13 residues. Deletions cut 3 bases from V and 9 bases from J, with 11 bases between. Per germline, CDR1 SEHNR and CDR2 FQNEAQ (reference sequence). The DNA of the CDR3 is TGTGCCAGCAGCTTGGGTGGGACGAGGGAGCTGTTTTTT. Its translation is CASSLGGTRELFF.

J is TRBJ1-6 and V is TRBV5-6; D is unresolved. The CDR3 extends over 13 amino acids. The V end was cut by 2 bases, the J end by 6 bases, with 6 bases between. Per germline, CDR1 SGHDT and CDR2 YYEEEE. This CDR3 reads CASSLSINSPLHF. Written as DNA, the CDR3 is TGTGCCAGCAGCTTATCCATTAATTCACCCCTCCACTTT.

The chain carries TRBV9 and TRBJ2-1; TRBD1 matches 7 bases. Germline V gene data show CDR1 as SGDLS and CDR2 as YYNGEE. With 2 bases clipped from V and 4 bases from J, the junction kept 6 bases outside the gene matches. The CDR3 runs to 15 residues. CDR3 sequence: CASSVGTDSYNEQFF. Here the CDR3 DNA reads TGTGCCAGCAGCGTCGGGACAGACTCTTACAATGAGCAGTTCTTC.

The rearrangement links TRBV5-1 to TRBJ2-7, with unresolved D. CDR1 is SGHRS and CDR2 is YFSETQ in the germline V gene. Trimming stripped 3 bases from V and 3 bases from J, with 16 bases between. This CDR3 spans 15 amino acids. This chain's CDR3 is CASSSLWGKDYEQYF. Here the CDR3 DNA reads TGCGCCAGCAGCTCCCTGTGGGGAAAGGACTACGAGCAGTACTTC. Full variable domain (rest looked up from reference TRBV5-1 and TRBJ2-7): KAGVTQTPRYLIKTRGQQVTLSCSPISGHRSVSWYQQTPGQGLQFLFEYFSETQRNKGNFPGRFSGRQFSNSRSEMNVSTLELGDSALYLCASSSLWGKDYEQYFGPGTRLTVT.

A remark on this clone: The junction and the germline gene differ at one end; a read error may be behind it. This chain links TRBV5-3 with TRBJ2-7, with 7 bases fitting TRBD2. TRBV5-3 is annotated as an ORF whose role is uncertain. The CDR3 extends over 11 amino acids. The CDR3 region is CASSQAKGLLF. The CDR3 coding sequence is TGTGCCAGCAGCCAGGCGAAGGGACTATTATTC.

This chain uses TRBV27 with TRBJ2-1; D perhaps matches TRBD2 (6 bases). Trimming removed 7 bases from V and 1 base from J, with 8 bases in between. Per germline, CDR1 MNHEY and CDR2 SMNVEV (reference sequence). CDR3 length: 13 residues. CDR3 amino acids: CASMGLSYNEQFF. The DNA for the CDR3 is TGTGCCAGCATGGGACTTTCCTACAATGAGCAGTTCTTC.

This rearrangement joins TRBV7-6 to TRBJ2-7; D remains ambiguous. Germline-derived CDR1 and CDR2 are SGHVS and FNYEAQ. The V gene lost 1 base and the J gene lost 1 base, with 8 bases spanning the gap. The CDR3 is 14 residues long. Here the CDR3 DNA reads TGTGCCAGCAGCTTAGAGGTCGGATCCTACGAGCAGTACTTC. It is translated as CASSLEVGSYEQYF.

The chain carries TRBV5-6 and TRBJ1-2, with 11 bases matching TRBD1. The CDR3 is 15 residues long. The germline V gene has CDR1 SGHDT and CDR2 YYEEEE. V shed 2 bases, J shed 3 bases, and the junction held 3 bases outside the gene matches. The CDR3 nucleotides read TGTGCCAGCAGCTTTGGGGGACAGGGGGACTATGGCTACACCTTC. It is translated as CASSFGGQGDYGYTF.

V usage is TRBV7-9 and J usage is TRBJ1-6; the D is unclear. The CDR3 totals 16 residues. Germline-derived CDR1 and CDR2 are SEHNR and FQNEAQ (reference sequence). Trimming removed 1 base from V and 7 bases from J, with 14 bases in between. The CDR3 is CASSLELGRPNSPLHF. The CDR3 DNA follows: TGTGCCAGCAGCTTAGAACTCGGCCGCCCCAATTCACCCCTCCACTTT.

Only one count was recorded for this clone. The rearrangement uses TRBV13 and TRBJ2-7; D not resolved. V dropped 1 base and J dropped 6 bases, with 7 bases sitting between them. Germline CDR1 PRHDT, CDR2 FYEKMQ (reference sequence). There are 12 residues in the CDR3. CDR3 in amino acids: CASSLEGAEQYF. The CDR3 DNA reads TGTGCCAGCAGCTTAGAAGGAGCCGAGCAGTACTTC.

CDR3 nucleotide sequence: TGCGCCAGCAGCCAATCCCGGACTGAGGTCACCTACAATGAGCAGTTCTTC. Translating it yields CASSQSRTEVTYNEQFF. The V and J genes are TRBV4-1 and TRBJ2-1; possibly TRBD2 for D (5 bases). V lost 2 bases and J 2 bases, leaving 16 bases between the germline ends. The CDR3 extends over 17 amino acids. CDR1 and CDR2 from the germline V gene are MGHRA and YSYEKL.

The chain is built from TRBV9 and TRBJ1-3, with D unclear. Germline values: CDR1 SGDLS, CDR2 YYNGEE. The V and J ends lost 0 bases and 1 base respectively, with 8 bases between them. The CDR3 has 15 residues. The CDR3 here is CASSVADGSGNTIYF. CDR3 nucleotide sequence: TGTGCCAGCAGCGTAGCTGATGGGTCTGGAAACACCATATATTTT. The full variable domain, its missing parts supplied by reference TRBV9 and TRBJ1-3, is DSGVTQTPKHLITATGQRVTLRCSPRSGDLSVYWYQQSLDQGLQFLIQYYNGEERAKGNILERFSAQQFPDLHSELNLSSLELGDSALYFCASSVADGSGNTIYFGEGSWLTVV.

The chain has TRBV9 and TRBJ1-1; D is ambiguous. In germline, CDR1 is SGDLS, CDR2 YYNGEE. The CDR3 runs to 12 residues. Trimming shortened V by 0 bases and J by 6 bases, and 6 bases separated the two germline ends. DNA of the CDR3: TGTGCCAGCAGCGTAGACGGCCCTGAAGCTTTCTTT. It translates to CASSVDGPEAFF.

CDR3: CASSLVADSGANVLTF. The CDR3, as DNA: TGTGCCAGCAGCTTAGTTGCCGACTCTGGGGCCAACGTCCTGACTTTC. The V call is TRBV7-8, the J call TRBJ2-6; D unclear. Germline CDR1 is SGHVS and CDR2 is FQNEAQ. V was trimmed by 1 base and J by 0 bases, leaving 7 bases between them. This CDR3 spans 16 amino acids.

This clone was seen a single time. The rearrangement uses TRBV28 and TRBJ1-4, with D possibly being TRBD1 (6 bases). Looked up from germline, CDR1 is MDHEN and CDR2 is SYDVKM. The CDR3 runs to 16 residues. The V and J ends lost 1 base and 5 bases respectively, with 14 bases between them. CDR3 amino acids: CASSLSPWGLNEKLFF. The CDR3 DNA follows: TGTGCCAGCAGTTTATCTCCCTGGGGGCTGAATGAAAAACTGTTTTTT.

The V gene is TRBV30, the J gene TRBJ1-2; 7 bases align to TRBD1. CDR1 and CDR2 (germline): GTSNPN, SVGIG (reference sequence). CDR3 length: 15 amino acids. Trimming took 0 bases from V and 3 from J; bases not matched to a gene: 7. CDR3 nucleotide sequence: TGTGCCTGGAGTGTAGGGCAGGGGGGATACTATGGCTACACCTTC. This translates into CAWSVGQGGYYGYTF.

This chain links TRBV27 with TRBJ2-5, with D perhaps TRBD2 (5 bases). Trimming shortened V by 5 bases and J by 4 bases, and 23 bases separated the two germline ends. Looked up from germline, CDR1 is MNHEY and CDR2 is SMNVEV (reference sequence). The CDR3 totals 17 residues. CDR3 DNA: TGTGCCAGCAGTCCCCATTTGTCCCTCTCGGGGAGAGAGACCCAGTACTTC. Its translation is CASSPHLSLSGRETQYF.

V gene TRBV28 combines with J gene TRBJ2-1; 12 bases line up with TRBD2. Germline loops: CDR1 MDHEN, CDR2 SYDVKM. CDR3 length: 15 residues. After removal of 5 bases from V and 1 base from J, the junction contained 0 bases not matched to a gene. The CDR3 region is CASSLAGGSYNEQFF. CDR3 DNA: TGTGCCAGCAGTCTAGCGGGAGGGTCCTACAATGAGCAGTTCTTC. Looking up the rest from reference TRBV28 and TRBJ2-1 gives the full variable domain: DVKVTQSSRYLVKRTGEKVFLECVQDMDHENMFWYRQDPGLGLRLIYFSYDVKMKEKGDIPEGYSVSREKKERFSLILESASTNQTSMYLCASSLAGGSYNEQFFGPGTRLTVL.

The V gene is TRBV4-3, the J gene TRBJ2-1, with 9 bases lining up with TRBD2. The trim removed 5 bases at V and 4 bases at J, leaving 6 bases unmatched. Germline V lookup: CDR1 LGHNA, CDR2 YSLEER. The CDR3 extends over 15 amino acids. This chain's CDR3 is CASSDGAGGYNEQFF. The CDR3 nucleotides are TGCGCCAGCAGCGATGGAGCGGGGGGTTACAATGAGCAGTTCTTC.

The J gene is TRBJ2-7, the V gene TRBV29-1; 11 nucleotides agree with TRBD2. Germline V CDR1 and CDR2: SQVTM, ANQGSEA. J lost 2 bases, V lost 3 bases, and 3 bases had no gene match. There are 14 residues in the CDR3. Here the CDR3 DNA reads TGCAGCGTTGACGGACTAGCGGGCACCTACGAGCAGTACTTC. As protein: CSVDGLAGTYEQYF.

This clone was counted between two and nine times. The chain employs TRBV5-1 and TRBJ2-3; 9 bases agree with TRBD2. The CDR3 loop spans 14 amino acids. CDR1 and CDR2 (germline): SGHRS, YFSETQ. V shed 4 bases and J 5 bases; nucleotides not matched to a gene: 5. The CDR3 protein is CASSAGGFLDTQYF. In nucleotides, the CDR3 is TGCGCCAGCAGCGCGGGGGGGTTTCTAGATACGCAGTATTTT.